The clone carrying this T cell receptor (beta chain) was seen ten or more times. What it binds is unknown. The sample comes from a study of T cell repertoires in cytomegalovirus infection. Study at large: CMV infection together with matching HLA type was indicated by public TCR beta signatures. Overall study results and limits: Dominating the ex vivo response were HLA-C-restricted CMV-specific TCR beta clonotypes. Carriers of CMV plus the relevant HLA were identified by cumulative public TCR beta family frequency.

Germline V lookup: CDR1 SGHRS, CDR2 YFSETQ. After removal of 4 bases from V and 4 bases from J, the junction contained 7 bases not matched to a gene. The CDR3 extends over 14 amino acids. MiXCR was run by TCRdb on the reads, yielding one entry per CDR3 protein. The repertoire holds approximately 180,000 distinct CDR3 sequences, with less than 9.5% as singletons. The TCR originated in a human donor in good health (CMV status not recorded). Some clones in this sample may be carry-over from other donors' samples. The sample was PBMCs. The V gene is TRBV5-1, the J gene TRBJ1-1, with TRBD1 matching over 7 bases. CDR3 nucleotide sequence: TGCGCCAGCAGCCGACAGGGCTCGGGCACTGAAGCTTTCTTT. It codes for CASSRQGSGTEAFF.